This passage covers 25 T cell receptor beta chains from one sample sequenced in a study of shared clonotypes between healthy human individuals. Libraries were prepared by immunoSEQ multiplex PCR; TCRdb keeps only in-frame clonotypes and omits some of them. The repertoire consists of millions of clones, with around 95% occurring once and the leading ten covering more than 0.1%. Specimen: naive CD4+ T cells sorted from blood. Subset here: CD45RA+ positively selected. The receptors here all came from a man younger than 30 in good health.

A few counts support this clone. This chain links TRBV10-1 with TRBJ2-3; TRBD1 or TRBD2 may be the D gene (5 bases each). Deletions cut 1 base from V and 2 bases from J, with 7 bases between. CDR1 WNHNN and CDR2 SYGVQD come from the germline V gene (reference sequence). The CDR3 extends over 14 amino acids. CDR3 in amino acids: CASSEWGNTDTQYF. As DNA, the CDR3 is TGCGCCAGCAGTGAGTGGGGGAACACAGATACGCAGTATTTT.

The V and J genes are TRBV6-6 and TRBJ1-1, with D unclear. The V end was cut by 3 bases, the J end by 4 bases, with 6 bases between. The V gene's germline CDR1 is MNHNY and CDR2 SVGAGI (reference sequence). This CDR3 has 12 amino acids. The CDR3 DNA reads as TGTGCCAGCAGTTATGTAGCCACTGAAGCTTTCTTT. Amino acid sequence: CASSYVATEAFF.

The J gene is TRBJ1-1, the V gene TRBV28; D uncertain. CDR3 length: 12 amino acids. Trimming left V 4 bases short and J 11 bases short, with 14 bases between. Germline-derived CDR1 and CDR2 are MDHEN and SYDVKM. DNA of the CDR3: TGTGCCAGCAGTTCCCTCGCGGTCTCGGCTTTCTTT. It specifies CASSSLAVSAFF.

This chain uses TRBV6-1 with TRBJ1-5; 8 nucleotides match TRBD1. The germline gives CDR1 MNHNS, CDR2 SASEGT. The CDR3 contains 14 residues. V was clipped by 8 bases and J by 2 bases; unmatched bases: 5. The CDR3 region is CASVDRGRNQPQHF. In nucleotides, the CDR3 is TGTGCCAGCGTCGACAGGGGTCGCAATCAGCCCCAGCATTTT.

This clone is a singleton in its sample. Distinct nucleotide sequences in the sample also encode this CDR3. The CDR3 DNA sequence: TGTGCCAGCAGCTTGGGAGGGGCAGATACGCAGTATTTT. It specifies CASSLGGADTQYF. The V and J genes are TRBV7-9 and TRBJ2-3; TRBD2 matches 7 bases. CDR1 is SEHNR and CDR2 is FQNEAQ in the germline V gene (reference sequence). The CDR3 runs to 13 residues. J gave up 4 bases and V 3 bases, and 1 base lay outside the gene matches.

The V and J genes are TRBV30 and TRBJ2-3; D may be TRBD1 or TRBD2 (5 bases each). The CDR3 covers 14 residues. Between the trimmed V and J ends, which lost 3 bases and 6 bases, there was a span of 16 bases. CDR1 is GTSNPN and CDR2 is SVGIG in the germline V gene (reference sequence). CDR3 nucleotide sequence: TGTGCCTGGAGGAGGACTGCCGCAGGGGATACGCAGTATTTT. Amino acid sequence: CAWRRTAAGDTQYF.

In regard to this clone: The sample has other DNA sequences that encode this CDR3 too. CDR3 in DNA: TGCAGCGTTGGCGGGAGTCAGGAGACCCAGTACTTC. Its translation: CSVGGSQETQYF. V and J are TRBV29-1 and TRBJ2-5; 7 nucleotides align to TRBD2. Germline V gene data show CDR1 as SQVTM and CDR2 as ANQGSEA. The ends lost 4 bases at V and 5 bases at J; junction bases unmatched: 4. The CDR3 has 12 amino acids. The full variable domain, its missing parts supplied by reference TRBV29-1 and TRBJ2-5, is SAVISQKPSRDICQRGTSLTIQCQVDSQVTMMFWYRQQPGQSLTLIATANQGSEATYESGFVIDKFPISRPNLTFSTLTVSNMSPEDSSIYLCSVGGSQETQYFGPGTRLLVL.

The CDR3 spells CASSYAGLGNEQFF. DNA for the CDR3: TGTGCCAGCAGTTACGCGGGGTTGGGAAATGAGCAGTTCTTC. V gene TRBV6-6 combines with J gene TRBJ2-1, with D perhaps TRBD2 (6 bases). Trimming stripped 2 bases from V and 7 bases from J, with 12 bases between. CDR3 length: 14 amino acids. CDR1 and CDR2 (germline): MNHNY, SVGAGI (reference sequence).

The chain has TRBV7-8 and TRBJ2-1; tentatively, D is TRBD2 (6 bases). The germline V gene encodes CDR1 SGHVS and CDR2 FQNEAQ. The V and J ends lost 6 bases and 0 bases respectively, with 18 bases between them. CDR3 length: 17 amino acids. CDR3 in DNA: TGTGCCAGCAGGCGCCCTCTAGCGCAGAGCTCCTACAATGAGCAGTTCTTC. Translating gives CASRRPLAQSSYNEQFF.

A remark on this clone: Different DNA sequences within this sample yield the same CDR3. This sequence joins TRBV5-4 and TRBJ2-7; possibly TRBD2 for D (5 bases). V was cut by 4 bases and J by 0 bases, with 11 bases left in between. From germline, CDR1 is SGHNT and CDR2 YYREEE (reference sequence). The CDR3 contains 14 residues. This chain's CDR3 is CASSPRTGSYEQYF. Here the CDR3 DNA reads TGTGCCAGCAGCCCTCGGACTGGCTCCTACGAGCAGTACTTC.

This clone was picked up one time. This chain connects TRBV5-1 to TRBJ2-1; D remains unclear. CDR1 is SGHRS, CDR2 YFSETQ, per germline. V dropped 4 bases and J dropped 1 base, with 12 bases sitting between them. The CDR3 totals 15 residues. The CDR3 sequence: CASSHTSVSYNEQFF. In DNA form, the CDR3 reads TGCGCCAGCAGCCACACGAGTGTATCCTACAATGAGCAGTTCTTC.

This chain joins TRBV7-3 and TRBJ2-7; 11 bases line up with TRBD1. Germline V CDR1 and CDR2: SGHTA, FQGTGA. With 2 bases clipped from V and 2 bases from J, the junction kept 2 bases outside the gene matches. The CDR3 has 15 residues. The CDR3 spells CASSLPGQGAYEQYF. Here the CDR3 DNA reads TGTGCCAGCAGCTTACCGGGACAGGGGGCCTACGAGCAGTACTTC.

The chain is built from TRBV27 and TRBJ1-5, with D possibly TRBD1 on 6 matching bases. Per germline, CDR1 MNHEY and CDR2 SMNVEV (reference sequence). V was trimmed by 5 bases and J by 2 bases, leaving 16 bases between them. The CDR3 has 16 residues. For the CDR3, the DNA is TGTGCCAGCAGTGGGGCAAGGGCAGGGGGCAATCAGCCCCAGCATTTT. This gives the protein CASSGARAGGNQPQHF.

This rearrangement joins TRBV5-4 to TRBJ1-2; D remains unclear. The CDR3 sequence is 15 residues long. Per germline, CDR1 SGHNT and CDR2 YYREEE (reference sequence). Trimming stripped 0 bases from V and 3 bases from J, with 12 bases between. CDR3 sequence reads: CASSLVGKGDYGYTF. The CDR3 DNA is TGTGCCAGCAGCTTGGTTGGGAAGGGCGACTATGGCTACACCTTC.

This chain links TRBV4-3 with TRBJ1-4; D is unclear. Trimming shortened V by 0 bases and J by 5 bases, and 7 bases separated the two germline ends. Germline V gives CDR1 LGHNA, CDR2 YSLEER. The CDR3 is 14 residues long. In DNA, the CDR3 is TGCGCCAGCAGCCAAGAGATCTCCAATGAAAAACTGTTTTTT. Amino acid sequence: CASSQEISNEKLFF.

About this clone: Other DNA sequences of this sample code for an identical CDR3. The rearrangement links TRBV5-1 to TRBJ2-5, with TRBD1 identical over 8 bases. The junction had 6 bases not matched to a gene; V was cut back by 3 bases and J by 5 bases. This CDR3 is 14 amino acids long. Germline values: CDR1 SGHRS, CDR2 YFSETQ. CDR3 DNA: TGCGCCAGCAGCTCCGGGACAGGTGGGGAGACCCAGTACTTC. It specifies CASSSGTGGETQYF.

The CDR3 here is CASSAGTSGRRELAVHEQYF. CDR3 sequence (DNA): TGTGCCAGCAGCGCCGGGACTAGCGGGAGGAGGGAATTAGCAGTCCACGAGCAGTACTTC. The chain is built from TRBV12-1 and TRBJ2-7; TRBD2, the table's D call, was not compared with the DNA. TRBV12-1 is an annotated pseudogene. This CDR3 comprises 20 residues.

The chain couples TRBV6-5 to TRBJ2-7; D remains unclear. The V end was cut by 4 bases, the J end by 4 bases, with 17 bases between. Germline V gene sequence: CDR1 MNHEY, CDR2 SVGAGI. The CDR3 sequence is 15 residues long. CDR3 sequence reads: CASSSDSILPYEQYF. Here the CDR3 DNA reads TGTGCCAGCAGTTCCGACTCTATCCTCCCATACGAGCAGTACTTC.

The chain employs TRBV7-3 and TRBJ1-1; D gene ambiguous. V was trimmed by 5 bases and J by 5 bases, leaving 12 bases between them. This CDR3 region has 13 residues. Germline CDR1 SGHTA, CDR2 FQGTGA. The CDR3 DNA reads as TGTGCCAGCAGCCCCAGTGGCGGGACTGAAGCTTTCTTT. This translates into CASSPSGGTEAFF.

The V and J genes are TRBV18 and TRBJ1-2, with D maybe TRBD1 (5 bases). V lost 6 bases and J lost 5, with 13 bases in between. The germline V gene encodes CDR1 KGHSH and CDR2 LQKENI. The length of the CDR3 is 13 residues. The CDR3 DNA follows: TGTGCCAGCTCCTCCGACAGCGAATATGGCTACACCTTC. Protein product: CASSSDSEYGYTF.

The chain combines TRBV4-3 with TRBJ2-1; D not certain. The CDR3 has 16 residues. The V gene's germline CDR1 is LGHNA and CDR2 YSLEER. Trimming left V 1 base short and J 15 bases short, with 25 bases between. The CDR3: CASSQATVLGNRPPFF. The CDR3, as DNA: TGCGCCAGCAGCCAAGCCACAGTCCTGGGGAACAGACCCCCGTTCTTC.

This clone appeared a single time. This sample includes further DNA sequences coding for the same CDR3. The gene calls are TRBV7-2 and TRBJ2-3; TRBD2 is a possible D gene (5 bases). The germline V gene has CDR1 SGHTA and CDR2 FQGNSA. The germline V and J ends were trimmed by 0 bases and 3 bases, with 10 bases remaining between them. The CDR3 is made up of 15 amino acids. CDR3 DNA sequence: TGTGCCAGCAGCTTAGCAGGACTGGTGACAGATACGCAGTATTTT. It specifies CASSLAGLVTDTQYF. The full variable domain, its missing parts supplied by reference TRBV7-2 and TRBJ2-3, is GAGVSQSPSNKVTEKGKDVELRCDPISGHTALYWYRQSLGQGLEFLIYFQGNSAPDKSGLPSDRFSAERTGGSVSTLTIQRTQQEDSAVYLCASSLAGLVTDTQYFGPGTRLTVL.

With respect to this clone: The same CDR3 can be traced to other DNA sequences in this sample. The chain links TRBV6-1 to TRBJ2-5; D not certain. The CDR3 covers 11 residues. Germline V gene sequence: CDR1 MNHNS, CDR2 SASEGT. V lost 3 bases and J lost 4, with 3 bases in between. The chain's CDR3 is CASSEGETQYF. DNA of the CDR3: TGTGCCAGCAGTGAGGGAGAGACCCAGTACTTC.

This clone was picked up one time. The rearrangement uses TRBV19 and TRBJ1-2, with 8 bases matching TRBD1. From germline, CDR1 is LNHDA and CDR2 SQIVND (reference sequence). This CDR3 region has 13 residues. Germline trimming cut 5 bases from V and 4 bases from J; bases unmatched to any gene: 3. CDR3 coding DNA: TGTGCCAGTAGTGACAGGGGCTCCTATGGCTACACCTTC. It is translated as CASSDRGSYGYTF.

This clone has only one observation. CDR3 loop: CASSSIRTTYNEQFF. In nucleotides, the CDR3 is TGTGCCAGCAGTTCGATTCGGACTACTTACAATGAGCAGTTCTTC. V usage is TRBV6-5 and J usage is TRBJ2-1; D possibly corresponds to TRBD2 (6 bases). In germline, CDR1 is MNHEY, CDR2 SVGAGI. Deletions cut 4 bases from V and 4 bases from J, with 14 bases between. This CDR3 is 15 amino acids long.